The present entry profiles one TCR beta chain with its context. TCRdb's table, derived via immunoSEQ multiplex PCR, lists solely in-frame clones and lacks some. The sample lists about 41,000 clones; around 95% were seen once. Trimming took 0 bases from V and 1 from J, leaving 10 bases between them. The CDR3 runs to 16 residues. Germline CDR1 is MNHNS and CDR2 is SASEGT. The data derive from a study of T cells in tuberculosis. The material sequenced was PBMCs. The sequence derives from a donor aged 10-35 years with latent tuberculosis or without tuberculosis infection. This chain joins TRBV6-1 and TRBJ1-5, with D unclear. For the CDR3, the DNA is TGTGCCAGCAGTGAAGCCCTTGACATAAGCAATCAGCCCCAGCATTTT. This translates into CASSEALDISNQPQHF.